Listed below are T cell receptor beta chains from one sample, sequenced in a study of shared clonotypes between healthy human individuals. Some clones are missing from TCRdb's copy, which holds only in-frame ones; the method was immunoSEQ multiplex PCR. The table has about 450,000 clones, roughly three quarters seen once; the top ten hold about 13%. Sequencing was carried out using PBMCs. Receptor source: a woman aged 40 to 50 in good health. Some clones in this sample may be carry-over from other donors' samples. The CDR3 runs from the conserved cysteine through the conserved F or W. The order of the fields is clone size, V gene, D gene, J gene, CDR3 protein, CDR3 DNA. A D gene is named only where the DNA matches it firmly. Size is omitted from some rows. Given values are once, few, many or a class for expanded clones.

>.|TRBV11-2|.|TRBJ2-7
CASSSGRDTSYEQYF
TGTGCCAGCAGCTCGGGCCGGGACACCTCCTACGAGCAGTACTTC
>few|TRBV18|.|TRBJ2-1
CASSPGWDLYYNEQFF
TGTGCCAGCTCACCAGGGTGGGACTTATACTACAATGAGCAGTTCTTC
>once|TRBV19|.|TRBJ2-7
CASRGTDNYEQYF
TGTGCCAGTAGGGGAACAGATAACTACGAGCAGTACTTC
>.|TRBV28|.|TRBJ1-2
CASSLVLFQGGGYGYTF
TGTGCCAGCAGTTTAGTACTATTTCAGGGAGGCGGCTATGGCTACACCTTC
>few|TRBV6-4|.|TRBJ2-3
CASSDHASSVTDTQYF
TGTGCCAGCAGTGACCATGCCAGTTCAGTCACAGATACGCAGTATTTT
>.|TRBV15|.|TRBJ2-7
CATSRETGTWPYF
TGTGCCACCAGCAGAGAAACCGGGACATGGCCGTACTTC
>few|TRBV7-9|TRBD1|TRBJ1-1
CASSKGGAYTEAFF
TGTGCCAGCAGCAAAGGGGGCGCATACACTGAAGCTTTCTTT
>many|TRBV15|TRBD1|TRBJ2-1
CATKQGVFVQNEQFF
TGTGCCACCAAGCAGGGGGTGTTCGTACAAAATGAGCAGTTCTTC
>.|TRBV2|TRBD2|TRBJ2-7
CASSRLAGVSYEQYF
TGTGCCAGCAGCCGACTAGCGGGAGTGTCATACGAGCAGTACTTC
>once|TRBV7-2|TRBD2|TRBJ2-5
CASNSGRQETQYF
TGTGCCAGTAATAGCGGGAGACAAGAGACCCAGTACTTC
>.|TRBV7-9|.|TRBJ2-3
CASSRGADTQYF
TGTGCCAGCAGCAGGGGGGCAGATACGCAGTATTTT
>.|TRBV10-2|.|TRBJ1-1
CASSEYLNTEAFF
TGCGCCAGCAGTGAGTATTTGAACACTGAAGCTTTCTTT
>.|TRBV25-1|.|TRBJ2-7
CASSEAWQGLYEQYF
TGTGCCAGCAGTGAGGCTTGGCAGGGGCTCTACGAGCAGTACTTC
>.|TRBV5-1|TRBD1|TRBJ2-5
CASSQRQGGAETQYF
TGCGCCAGCAGCCAACGACAGGGCGGAGCAGAGACCCAGTACTTC
>.|TRBV19|.|TRBJ2-7
CASSINTGYEQYF
TGTGCCAGTAGTATAAACACTGGCTACGAGCAGTACTTC
>.|TRBV12-2|.|TRBJ2-7
CASRRGHFSYEQYF
TGTGCAAGTCGCCGCGGACACTTCTCCTACGAGCAGTACTTC
>.|TRBV9|.|TRBJ2-5
CASSPGTAETQYF
TGTGCCAGCAGCCCCGGGACCGCAGAGACCCAGTACTTC
>few|TRBV5-1|TRBD2|TRBJ2-1
CASSVGTSGFDEQFF
TGCGCCAGCAGCGTCGGGACTAGCGGCTTCGATGAGCAGTTCTTC
>.|TRBV4-3|TRBD2|TRBJ2-1
CASSQARTSGRAFF
TGCGCCAGCAGCCAGGCTCGGACTAGCGGGAGGGCGTTCTTC
>many|TRBV7-3|TRBD2|TRBJ2-7
CASSLRQTSGKDEQYF
TGTGCCAGCAGCTTAAGGCAGACTAGCGGGAAGGACGAGCAGTACTTC
>.|TRBV27|.|TRBJ2-7
CASARSAQGSSSYEQYF
TGTGCCAGCGCCCGATCGGCACAGGGTTCGAGCTCCTACGAGCAGTACTTC
>.|TRBV30|TRBD1|TRBJ1-2
CARQGALGGYTF
TGTGCCCGACAGGGGGCGTTAGGTGGCTACACCTTC
>few|TRBV5-5|.|TRBJ2-3
CASSTGLTDTQYF
TGTGCCAGCAGTACTGGCCTCACAGATACGCAGTATTTT
>.|TRBV5-8|.|TRBJ1-5
CASSLDGRGWQPQHF
TGTGCCAGCAGCTTGGACGGGCGGGGTTGGCAGCCCCAGCATTTT
>.|TRBV12-5|TRBD1|TRBJ2-3
CASGSGQGSDTQYF
TGTGCTAGTGGTTCGGGACAGGGTTCAGATACGCAGTATTTT
>.|TRBV7-2|.|TRBJ2-6
CASSPRGGANVLTF
TGTGCCAGCAGCCCTAGGGGCGGGGCCAACGTCCTGACTTTC
>.|TRBV5-1|.|TRBJ2-7
CASSLSRGSYEQYF
TGCGCCAGCAGCTTGAGCAGGGGATCCTACGAGCAGTACTTC
>few|TRBV19|TRBD1|TRBJ2-2
CASSTGQGRELFF
TGTGCCAGTAGTACCGGACAGGGGCGGGAGCTGTTTTTT
>.|TRBV13|.|TRBJ1-4
CASSATFF
TGTGCCAGCAGCGCGACCTTTTTT
>.|TRBV25-1|TRBD1|TRBJ1-5
CASSDAGGQPQHF
TGTGCCAGCAGTGATGCAGGGGGCCAGCCCCAGCATTTT
>.|TRBV10-2|.|TRBJ1-1
CASSEHGGRNTEAFF
TGCGCCAGCAGTGAGCACGGCGGAAGAAACACTGAAGCTTTCTTT
>many|TRBV28|TRBD2|TRBJ2-7
CASSLSASGKQYF
TGTGCCAGCAGTCTTTCGGCTAGCGGGAAGCAGTACTTC
>few|TRBV7-6|TRBD1|TRBJ1-1
CASSPTTGMNTEAFF
TGTGCCAGCAGCCCCACGACAGGGATGAACACTGAAGCTTTCTTT
>.|TRBV6-1|TRBD1|TRBJ1-1
CASSEPGGAEGMNTEAFF
TGTGCCAGCAGTGAGCCAGGGGGGGCAGAAGGTATGAACACTGAAGCTTTCTTT
>.|TRBV6-4|.|TRBJ1-1
CASSAQGLKGTEAFF
TGTGCCAGCAGTGCCCAGGGACTTAAGGGGACTGAAGCTTTCTTT
>.|TRBV25-1|.|TRBJ2-5
CASSFEAGETQYF
TGTGCCAGCAGTTTTGAGGCTGGAGAGACCCAGTACTTC
>.|TRBV18|.|TRBJ1-5
CASSPVAGGGNQPQHF
TGTGCCAGCTCACCAGTAGCCGGGGGGGGCAATCAGCCCCAGCATTTT
>few|TRBV5-6|.|TRBJ2-2
CASSFGTGYTGELFF
TGTGCCAGCAGCTTCGGGACGGGCTACACCGGGGAGCTGTTTTTT
>.|TRBV28|TRBD2|TRBJ2-7
CASSLRAGSHGSEQYF
TGTGCCAGCAGTTTACGAGCGGGATCTCACGGGAGCGAGCAGTACTTC
>.|TRBV4-1|TRBD2|TRBJ2-7
CASSQVPPSGLYEQYF
TGCGCCAGCAGCCAAGTCCCACCTAGCGGCCTCTACGAGCAGTACTTC
>.|TRBV19|.|TRBJ1-5
CASSTPIPNQPQHF
TGTGCCAGTAGTACCCCCATCCCGAATCAGCCCCAGCATTTT
>once|TRBV19|.|TRBJ2-7
CASSPTVTYEQYF
TGTGCCAGTAGTCCGACGGTTACCTACGAGCAGTACTTC
>.|TRBV19|.|TRBJ1-1
CASSPGGGNTEAFF
TGTGCCAGCTCCCCTGGGGGGGGGAACACTGAAGCTTTCTTT
>.|TRBV25-1|.|TRBJ1-2
CASSGRGDYGYTF
TGTGCCAGCAGCGGCAGGGGTGACTATGGCTACACCTTC
>.|TRBV7-3|TRBD2|TRBJ2-7
CASSLMAGGPYEQYF
TGTGCCAGCAGCTTAATGGCGGGAGGGCCGTACGAGCAGTACTTC
>.|TRBV27|TRBD1|TRBJ2-7
CASRRGQGNYEQYF
TGTGCCAGCAGGCGAGGACAGGGGAACTACGAGCAGTACTTC
>.|TRBV2|.|TRBJ2-1
CASSGGFYNEQFF
TGTGCCAGCAGTGGAGGGTTCTACAATGAGCAGTTCTTC
>once|TRBV6-1|.|TRBJ1-1
CASSEAWGWANTEAFF
TGTGCCAGCAGTGAAGCCTGGGGATGGGCGAACACTGAAGCTTTCTTT
>.|TRBV28|TRBD2|TRBJ2-1
CASFGREGSNEQFF
TGTGCCAGTTTCGGGCGGGAGGGGAGTAATGAGCAGTTCTTC
>.|TRBV2|.|TRBJ2-5
CASSRTGMETQYF
TGTGCCAGCAGTCGTACAGGGATGGAGACCCAGTACTTC
>.|TRBV15|TRBD1|TRBJ1-2
CATSSGTGGNYGYTF
TGTGCCACCAGCAGCGGGACAGGGGGAAATTATGGCTACACCTTC
>.|TRBV25-1|TRBD2|TRBJ2-3
CANSEFDSGTFTDTQYF
TGTGCCAACAGTGAATTCGATAGCGGGACTTTCACAGATACGCAGTATTTT
>.|TRBV28|.|TRBJ2-5
CASSLEGEGRTQYF
TGTGCCAGCAGTTTAGAAGGTGAGGGGAGGACCCAGTACTTC
>.|TRBV27|TRBD1|TRBJ1-2
CASSLSGGAGYGYTF
TGTGCCAGCAGTTTATCAGGGGGCGCCGGCTATGGCTACACCTTC
>.|TRBV6-4|.|TRBJ2-1
CASSDSGTLNEQFF
TGTGCCAGCAGTGACTCAGGTACTCTTAATGAGCAGTTCTTC
>.|TRBV7-7|TRBD1|TRBJ2-5
CASSPGTGAQETQYF
TGTGCTAGCAGCCCAGGGACAGGGGCACAAGAGACCCAGTACTTC